A selection of T cell receptor beta chains follows, all from one sample in a study of blood T cell repertoires in COVID-19. Only in-frame clones appear in the TCRdb table, and some are missing; sequencing was by immunoSEQ multiplex PCR. Of roughly 230,000 clones detected, almost 90% appear once; the ten largest clones hold 2.1%. Sequencing input: peripheral blood. The receptor set was obtained from a woman aged 60-75 years with COVID-19, enrolled during active disease. The CDR3 runs from the conserved cysteine through the conserved F or W. The order of the fields is clone size, V gene, CDR3 protein. Some rows have no size entry. The others give once, few or many, or a class for an expanded clone.

>-|TRBV9
CASSVGTGRSEQYF
>-|TRBV5-5
CASSLEGAPNEKLFF
>-|TRBV7-6
CASRSVGGTGELRTEAFF
>-|TRBV18
CASSPRTGPMQETQYF
>-|TRBV5-6
CASSLPGHPCTF
>-|TRBV7-8
CASSLSDRANQPQHF
>-|TRBV2
CASSPPTVTNEKLFF
>-|TRBV2
CASSATGGFQPQHF
>few|TRBV19
CASSISPQFNYGYTF
>-|TRBV10-1
CASSGTTSGGETQYF
>-|TRBV6-5
CASSYSPGATYEQYF
>once|TRBV7-2
CASSPNRGSNQPQHF
>once|TRBV10-1
CASSSGQSDTQYF
>once|TRBV3-1/TRBV3-2
CASSQMGGSNEKLFF
>-|TRBV18
CASSRLTSGTGDGYGYTF
>-|TRBV18
CASSPSPDGNQPQHF
>once|TRBV3-1/TRBV3-2
CASSQHRRANYGYTF
>-|TRBV9
CASSPAVRAAGGYTF
>-|TRBV4-1
CASSLAGFTDTQYF
>-|TRBV28
CASSGGGLGANVLTF
>-|TRBV19
CASTQIRGRGNEQFF
>-|TRBV21-1
CASSPLNTGELFF
>-|TRBV18
CASSPFGQVETQYF
>-|TRBV14
CASSQVADTGELFF
>-|TRBV6-4
CASSLAGGPGDTQYF
>-|TRBV14
CASSQNSGGTIYEQYF
>few|TRBV6-4
CASSAEQKAFF
>once|TRBV11-2
CASSFAWQGYNEQFF
>-|TRBV7-8
CASSLGYRGDYEQYF
>once|TRBV7-9
CASSPMRVGSYGYTF
>-|TRBV4-2
CASSQDHGGNQPQHF
>-|TRBV27
CASSKDARDSPSGNTIYF
>-|TRBV29-1
CSVDRRVAGELFF
>-|TRBV29-1
CSVKDQGDEQYF
>-|TRBV19
CASTEILWGGTYGYTF
>-|TRBV5-1
CASSLGHRGQGYTF
>-|TRBV18
CASSPWGQGGSYEQYF
>-|TRBV19
CASSIVRALTDTQYF
>-|TRBV7-9
CASSSPRTGGNSRPPEAFF
>once|TRBV6-6
CASSPPGGTEAFF
>-|TRBV30
CAWTVLGNTIYF
>-|TRBV29-1
CSVALSGANVLTF
>once|TRBV24-1
CATSDPQASEETQYF
>few|TRBV6-1
CASSERGRSYGYTF
>-|TRBV11-2
CASSTGLEAEAFF
>-|TRBV19
CASSPRDRGSYGYTF
>-|TRBV18
CASSPQGRGNYEQYF
>-|TRBV19
CASSTQDSFFETQYF
>-|TRBV18
CASSPRVGTGRDEKLFF
>-|TRBV5-4
CASSAAGSNSPLHF
>once|TRBV7-2
CASSPYTNTEAFF
>-|TRBV2
CASGRARTQNTGELFF